This record looks at one T cell receptor beta chain sequence and its context. The repertoire was sequenced with immunoSEQ multiplex PCR; TCRdb's copy has only in-frame clones and lacks some. The data hold roughly 24,000 clones, with roughly 91% observed a single time. Seattle researchers signed up patients amid active infection and tracked them longitudinally. After removal of 5 bases from V and 5 bases from J, the junction contained 8 bases not matched to a gene. This CDR3 is built from 16 residues. Germline V gene sequence: CDR1 SGHVS, CDR2 FNYEAQ. The sample comes from a study of blood T cell repertoires in COVID-19.

The sample taken for sequencing was peripheral blood. The clonotype was recovered from a man between 70 and 80 years old with COVID-19, enrolled during active disease. V usage is TRBV7-6 and J usage is TRBJ2-2; 10 bases align to TRBD2. The CDR3 loop reads CASSPLTSGVTGELFF. The CDR3 DNA follows: TGTGCCAGCAGCCCACTAACTAGCGGGGTTACCGGGGAGCTGTTTTTT.